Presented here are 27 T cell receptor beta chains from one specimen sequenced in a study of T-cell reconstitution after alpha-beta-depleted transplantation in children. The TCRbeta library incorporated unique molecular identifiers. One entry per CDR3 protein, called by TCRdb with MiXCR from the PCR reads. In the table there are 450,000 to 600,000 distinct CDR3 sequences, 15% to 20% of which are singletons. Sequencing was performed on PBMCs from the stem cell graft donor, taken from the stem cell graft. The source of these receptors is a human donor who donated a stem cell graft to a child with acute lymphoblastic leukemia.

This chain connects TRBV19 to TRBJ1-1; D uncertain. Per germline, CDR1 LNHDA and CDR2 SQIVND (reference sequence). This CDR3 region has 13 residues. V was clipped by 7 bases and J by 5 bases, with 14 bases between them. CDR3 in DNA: TGTGCCAGTACGCTATCTGCTTTGACTGAAGCTTTCTTT. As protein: CASTLSALTEAFF.

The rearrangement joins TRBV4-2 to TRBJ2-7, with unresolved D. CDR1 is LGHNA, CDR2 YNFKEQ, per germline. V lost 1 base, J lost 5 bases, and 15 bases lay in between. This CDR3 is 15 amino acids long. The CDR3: CASSQGIAVGHEQYF. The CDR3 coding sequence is TGTGCCAGCAGCCAAGGTATAGCAGTTGGCCACGAGCAGTACTTC.

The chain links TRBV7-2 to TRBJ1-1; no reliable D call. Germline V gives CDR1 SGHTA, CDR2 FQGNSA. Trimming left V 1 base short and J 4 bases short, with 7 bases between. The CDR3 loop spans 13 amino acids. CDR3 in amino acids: CASSLGQTTEAFF. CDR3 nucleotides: TGTGCCAGCAGCTTAGGTCAGACCACTGAAGCTTTCTTT. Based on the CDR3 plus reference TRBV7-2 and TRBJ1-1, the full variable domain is GAGVSQSPSNKVTEKGKDVELRCDPISGHTALYWYRQSLGQGLEFLIYFQGNSAPDKSGLPSDRFSAERTGGSVSTLTIQRTQQEDSAVYLCASSLGQTTEAFFGQGTRLTVV.

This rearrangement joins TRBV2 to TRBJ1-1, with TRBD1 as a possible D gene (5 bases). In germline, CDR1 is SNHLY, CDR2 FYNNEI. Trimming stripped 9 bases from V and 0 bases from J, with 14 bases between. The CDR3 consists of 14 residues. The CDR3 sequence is CASEYRSMNTEAFF. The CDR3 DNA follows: TGTGCCAGTGAATACAGGAGCATGAACACTGAAGCTTTCTTT.

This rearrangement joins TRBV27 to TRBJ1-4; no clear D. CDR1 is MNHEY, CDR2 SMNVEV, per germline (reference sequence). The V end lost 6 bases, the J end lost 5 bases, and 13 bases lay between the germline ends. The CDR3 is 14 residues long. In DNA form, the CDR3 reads TGTGCCAGCAGAAGTGTGCCCCGAAATGAAAAACTGTTTTTT. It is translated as CASRSVPRNEKLFF.

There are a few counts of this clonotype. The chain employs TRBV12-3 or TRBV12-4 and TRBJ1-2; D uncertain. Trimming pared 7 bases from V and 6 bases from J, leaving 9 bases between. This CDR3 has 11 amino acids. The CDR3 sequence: CASIDGDGYTF. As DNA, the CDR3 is TGTGCCAGCATTGACGGGGATGGCTACACCTTC.

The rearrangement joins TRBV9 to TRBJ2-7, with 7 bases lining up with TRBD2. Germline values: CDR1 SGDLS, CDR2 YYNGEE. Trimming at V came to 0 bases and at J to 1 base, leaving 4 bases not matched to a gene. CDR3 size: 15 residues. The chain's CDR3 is CASSVAGSGSYEQYF. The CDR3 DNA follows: TGTGCCAGCAGCGTAGCAGGTAGCGGGTCCTACGAGCAGTACTTC.

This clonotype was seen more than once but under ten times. The CDR3 is CASRAHTGELFF. The CDR3 DNA sequence: TGTGCCAGTAGGGCCCACACCGGGGAGCTGTTTTTT. The chain couples TRBV19 to TRBJ2-2; D gene ambiguous. With 6 bases removed from V and 3 bases from J, the gap between germline ends came to 5 bases. Germline CDR1 and CDR2: LNHDA and SQIVND (reference sequence). The length of the CDR3 is 12 residues.

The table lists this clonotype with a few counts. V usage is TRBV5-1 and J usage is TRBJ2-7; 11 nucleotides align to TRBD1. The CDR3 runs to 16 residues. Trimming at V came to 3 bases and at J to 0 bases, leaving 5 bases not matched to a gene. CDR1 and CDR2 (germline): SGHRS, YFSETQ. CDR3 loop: CASSSGTGGDSYEQYF. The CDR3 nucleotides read TGCGCCAGCAGCTCGGGGACAGGGGGAGACTCCTACGAGCAGTACTTC.

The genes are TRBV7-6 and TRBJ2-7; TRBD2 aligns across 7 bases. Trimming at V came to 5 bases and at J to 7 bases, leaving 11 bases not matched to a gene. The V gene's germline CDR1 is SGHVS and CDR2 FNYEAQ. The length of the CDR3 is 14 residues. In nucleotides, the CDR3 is TGTGCCAGCAGCCTCCGCGGGGGAGCGAGAGAGCAGTACTTC. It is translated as CASSLRGGAREQYF. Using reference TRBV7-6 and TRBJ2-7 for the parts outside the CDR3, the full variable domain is GAGVSQSPRYKVTKRGQDVALRCDPISGHVSLYWYRQALGQGPEFLTYFNYEAQQDKSGLPNDRFSAERPEGSISTLTIQRTEQRDSAMYRCASSLRGGAREQYFGPGTRLTVT.

The CDR3: CATSSWDHHYEQYF. In nucleotides, the CDR3 is TGTGCCACCAGCAGTTGGGACCATCACTACGAGCAGTACTTC. The chain combines TRBV15 with TRBJ2-7; tentatively, D is TRBD1 or TRBD2 (5 bases each). Trimming took 3 bases from V and 3 from J, leaving 12 bases between them. CDR1 LNHNV and CDR2 YYDKDF come from the germline V gene (reference sequence). The CDR3 covers 14 residues.

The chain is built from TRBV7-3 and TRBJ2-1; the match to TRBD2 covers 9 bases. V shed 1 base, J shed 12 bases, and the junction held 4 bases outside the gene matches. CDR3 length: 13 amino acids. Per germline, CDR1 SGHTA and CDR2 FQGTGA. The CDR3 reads CASSLSGRARQFF. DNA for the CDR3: TGTGCCAGCAGCTTAAGCGGGAGGGCCAGGCAGTTCTTC.

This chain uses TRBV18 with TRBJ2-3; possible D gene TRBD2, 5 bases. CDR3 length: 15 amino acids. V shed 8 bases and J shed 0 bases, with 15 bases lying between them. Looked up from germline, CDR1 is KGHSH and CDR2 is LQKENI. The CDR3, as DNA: TGTGCCAGCACACAAGCGGAAACTAGCACAGATACGCAGTATTTT. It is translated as CASTQAETSTDTQYF.

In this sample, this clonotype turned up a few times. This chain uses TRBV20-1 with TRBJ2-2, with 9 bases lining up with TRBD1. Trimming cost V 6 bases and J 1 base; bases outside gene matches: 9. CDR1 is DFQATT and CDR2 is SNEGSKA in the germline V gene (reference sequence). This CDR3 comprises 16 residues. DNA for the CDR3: TGCAGTGCAGTAAGGACAGGGGCAGAGAACACCGGGGAGCTGTTTTTT. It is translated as CSAVRTGAENTGELFF.

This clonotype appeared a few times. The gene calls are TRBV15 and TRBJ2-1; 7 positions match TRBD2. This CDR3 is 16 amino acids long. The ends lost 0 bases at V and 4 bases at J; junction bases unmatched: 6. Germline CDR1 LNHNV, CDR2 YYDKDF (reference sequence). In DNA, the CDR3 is TGTGCCACCAGCAGAGATCAGAGGACTAGTTACAATGAGCAGTTCTTC. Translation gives CATSRDQRTSYNEQFF.

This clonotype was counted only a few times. DNA of the CDR3: TGCGCCAGCAGCCTGGCTACCGGACTAGCGGATACGCAGTATTTT. Its protein is CASSLATGLADTQYF. The rearrangement uses TRBV5-1 and TRBJ2-3, with TRBD2 matching 9 bases. V trimming: 4 bases; J trimming: 6 bases; junction bases outside the gene matches: 9. Germline V gene sequence: CDR1 SGHRS, CDR2 YFSETQ. The CDR3 totals 15 residues.

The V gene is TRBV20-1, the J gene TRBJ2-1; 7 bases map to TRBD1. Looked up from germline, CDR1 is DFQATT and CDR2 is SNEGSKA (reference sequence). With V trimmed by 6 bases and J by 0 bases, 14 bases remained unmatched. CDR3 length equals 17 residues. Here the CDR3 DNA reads TGCAGTGCCGTACTACAGGGGTCCTACCGCTCCTACAATGAGCAGTTCTTC. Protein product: CSAVLQGSYRSYNEQFF.

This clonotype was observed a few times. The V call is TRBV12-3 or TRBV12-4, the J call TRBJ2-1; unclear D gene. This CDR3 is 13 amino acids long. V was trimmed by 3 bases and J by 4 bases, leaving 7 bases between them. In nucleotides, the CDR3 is TGTGCCAGCAGTTTCTGGAGATACAATGAGCAGTTCTTC. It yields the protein CASSFWRYNEQFF.

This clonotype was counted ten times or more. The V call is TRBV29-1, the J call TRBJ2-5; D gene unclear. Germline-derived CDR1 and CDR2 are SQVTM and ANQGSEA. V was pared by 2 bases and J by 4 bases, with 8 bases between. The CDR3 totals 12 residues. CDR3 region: CSVEHLGETQYF. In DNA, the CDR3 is TGCAGCGTTGAACACCTCGGAGAGACCCAGTACTTC.

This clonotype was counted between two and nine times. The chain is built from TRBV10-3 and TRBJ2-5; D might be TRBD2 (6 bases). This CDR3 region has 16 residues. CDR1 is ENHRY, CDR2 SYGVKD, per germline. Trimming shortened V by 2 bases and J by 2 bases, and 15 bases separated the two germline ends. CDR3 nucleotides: TGTGCCATCAGTGAGGCGGGGATCGGTGAACAAGAGACCCAGTACTTC. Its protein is CAISEAGIGEQETQYF.

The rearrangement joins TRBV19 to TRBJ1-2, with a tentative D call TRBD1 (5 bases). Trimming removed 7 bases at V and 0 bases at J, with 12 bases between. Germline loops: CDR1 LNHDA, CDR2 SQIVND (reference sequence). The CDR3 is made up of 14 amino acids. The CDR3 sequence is CASMGTPANYGYTF. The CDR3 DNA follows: TGTGCCAGTATGGGGACGCCAGCTAACTATGGCTACACCTTC.

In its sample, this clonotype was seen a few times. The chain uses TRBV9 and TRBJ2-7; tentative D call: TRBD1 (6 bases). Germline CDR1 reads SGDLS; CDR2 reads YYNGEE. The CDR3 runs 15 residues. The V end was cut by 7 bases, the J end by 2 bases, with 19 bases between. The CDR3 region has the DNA TGTGCCAGCTCATTAGGGGGACACAATCCCTACGAGCAGTACTTC. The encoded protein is CASSLGGHNPYEQYF.

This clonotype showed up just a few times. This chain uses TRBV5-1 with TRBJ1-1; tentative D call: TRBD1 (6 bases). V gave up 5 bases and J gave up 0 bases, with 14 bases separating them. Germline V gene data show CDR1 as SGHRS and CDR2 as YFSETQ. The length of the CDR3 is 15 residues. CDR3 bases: TGCGCCAGCAGTCCCGGGGGGCAGATGAACACTGAAGCTTTCTTT. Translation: CASSPGGQMNTEAFF.

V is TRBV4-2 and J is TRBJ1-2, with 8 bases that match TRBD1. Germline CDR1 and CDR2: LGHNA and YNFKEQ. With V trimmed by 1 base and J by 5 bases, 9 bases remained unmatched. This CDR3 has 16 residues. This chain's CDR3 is CASSQADGQGGYGYTF. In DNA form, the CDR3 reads TGTGCCAGCAGCCAAGCGGACGGACAGGGAGGGTATGGCTACACCTTC.

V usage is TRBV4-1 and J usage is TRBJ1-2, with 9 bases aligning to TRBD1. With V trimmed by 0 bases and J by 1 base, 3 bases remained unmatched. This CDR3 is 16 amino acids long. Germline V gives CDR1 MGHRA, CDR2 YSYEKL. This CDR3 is CASSQDGDRVNYGYTF. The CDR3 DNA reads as TGCGCCAGCAGCCAAGATGGGGACAGGGTTAACTATGGCTACACCTTC.

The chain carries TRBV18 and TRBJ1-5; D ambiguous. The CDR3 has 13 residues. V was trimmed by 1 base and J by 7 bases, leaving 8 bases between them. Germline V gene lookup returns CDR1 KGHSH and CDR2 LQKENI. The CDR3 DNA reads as TGTGCCAGCTCACCACAAACCGACCAGCCCCAGCATTTT. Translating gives CASSPQTDQPQHF.

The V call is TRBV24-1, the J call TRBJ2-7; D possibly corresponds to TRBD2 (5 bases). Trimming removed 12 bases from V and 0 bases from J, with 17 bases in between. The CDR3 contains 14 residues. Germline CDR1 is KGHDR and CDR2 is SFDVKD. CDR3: CAVENRDSSYEQYF. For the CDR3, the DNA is TGTGCCGTCGAGAACCGGGATAGCTCCTACGAGCAGTACTTC.